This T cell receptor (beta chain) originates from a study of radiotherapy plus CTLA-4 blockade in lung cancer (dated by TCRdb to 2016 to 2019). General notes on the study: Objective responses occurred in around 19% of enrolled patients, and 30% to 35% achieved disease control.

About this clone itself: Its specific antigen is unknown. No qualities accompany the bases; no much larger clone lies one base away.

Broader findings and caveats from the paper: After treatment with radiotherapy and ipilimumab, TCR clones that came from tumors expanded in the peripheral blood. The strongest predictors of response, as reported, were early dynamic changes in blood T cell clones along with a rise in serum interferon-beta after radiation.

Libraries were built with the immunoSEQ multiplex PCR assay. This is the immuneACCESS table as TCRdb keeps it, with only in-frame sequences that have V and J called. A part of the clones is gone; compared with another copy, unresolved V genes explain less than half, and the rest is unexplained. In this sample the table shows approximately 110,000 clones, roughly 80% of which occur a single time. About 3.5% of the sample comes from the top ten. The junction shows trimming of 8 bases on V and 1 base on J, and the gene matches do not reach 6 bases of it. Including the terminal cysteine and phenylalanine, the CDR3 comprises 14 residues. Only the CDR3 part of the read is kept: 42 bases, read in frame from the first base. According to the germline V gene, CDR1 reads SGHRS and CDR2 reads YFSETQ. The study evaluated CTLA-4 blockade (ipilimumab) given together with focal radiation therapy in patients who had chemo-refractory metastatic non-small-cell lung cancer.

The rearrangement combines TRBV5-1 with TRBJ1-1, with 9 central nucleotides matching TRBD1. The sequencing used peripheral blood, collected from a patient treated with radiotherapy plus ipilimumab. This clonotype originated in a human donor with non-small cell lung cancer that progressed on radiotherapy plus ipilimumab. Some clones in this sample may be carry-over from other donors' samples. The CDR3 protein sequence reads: CASKPGQGNTEAFF. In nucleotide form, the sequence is TGCGCCAGTAAACCGGGACAGGGGAACACTGAAGCTTTCTTT. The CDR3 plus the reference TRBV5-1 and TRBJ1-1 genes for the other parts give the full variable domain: KAGVTQTPRYLIKTRGQQVTLSCSPISGHRSVSWYQQTPGQGLQFLFEYFSETQRNKGNFPGRFSGRQFSNSRSEMNVSTLELGDSALYLCASKPGQGNTEAFFGQGTRLTVV.